This entry features one T cell receptor (beta chain) sequence. The data are from a study of blood T cell repertoires in COVID-19. About the study: Samples taken during acute and convalescent COVID-19 were collected in the United States, Italy and Spain. The analysed material was cDNA or gDNA that came from T cells, B-cell-depleted T cells, or PBMCs.

Source study methods: Estimates of nucleated cell counts were drawn from the amplification of reference gene primers. Assay: immunoSEQ multiplex PCR; the TCRdb copy retains only in-frame clones and omits some. That table is the source of V, J and clone size, and D and trimming were worked out from the DNA. The sample holds under 100,000 clones, approximately 86% seen once. CDR3 length: 12 residues. V lost 5 bases, J lost 9 bases, and 10 bases lay in between. CDR1 and CDR2 from the germline V gene are SGHVS and FQNEAQ. Sequencing was done on a sample of peripheral blood. This sequence originates from a man in his fifties or sixties with acute or convalescent COVID-19. V and J are TRBV7-8 and TRBJ2-2; D gene ambiguous. CDR3 sequence reads: CASSLPLRELFF. The CDR3 DNA follows: TGTGCCAGCAGCCTACCACTAAGGGAGCTGTTTTTT.